Reported below is one T cell receptor beta chain. The source of the sample is a study of blood T cell repertoires in COVID-19. The overall study: Researchers got acute and convalescent COVID-19 samples from the United States, Italy and Spain. PBMCs, B-cell-depleted T cells, or T cells were the source of the cDNA or gDNA that made up the material.

The assay was immunoSEQ multiplex PCR, and TCRdb's table has in-frame clones only and misses some. Seen here are some 180,000 clones, roughly 85% observed once, and the top ten hold more than 5%. The CDR3 is made up of 15 amino acids. Germline trimming cut 2 bases from V and 5 bases from J; bases unmatched to any gene: 7. The germline CDR1 and CDR2 sequences are LGHDT and YNNKEL (reference sequence). The J gene is TRBJ1-1, the V gene TRBV3-1 (or the pseudogene TRBV3-2), with 8 bases that match TRBD1. The clonotype was recovered from a man aged 40-49 years who had recovered from COVID-19. Sequenced material: PBMCs or T cells enriched from blood (not recorded which). This CDR3 is CASSQFPGQGTEAFF. In DNA, the CDR3 is TGTGCCAGCAGCCAATTCCCAGGACAGGGAACTGAAGCTTTCTTT.